These 19 T cell receptor beta chains originate from one sample sequenced in a study of radiotherapy plus CTLA-4 blockade in lung cancer. TCRdb's copy holds only in-frame clones and misses some; the assay was immunoSEQ multiplex PCR. The sample lists about 59,000 clones, under 75% occurring once. The sample in question was peripheral blood, obtained from a patient treated with radiotherapy plus ipilimumab. These receptors were taken from a human donor with non-small cell lung cancer whose response to radiotherapy plus ipilimumab could not be evaluated.

This clone was detected a few times. The junction does not match germline at one end; this may be a read error. The sample holds other DNA sequences that translate to the same CDR3. The chain uses TRBV4-1 and TRBJ1-2; D is perhaps TRBD1 (5 bases). The length of the CDR3 is 15 residues. Germline CDR1 MGHRA, CDR2 YSYEKL. CDR3 bases: TGTGCCAGCAGCCAAGATTATCAGGGCAACTATGGCTACACCTTC. It yields the protein CASSQDYQGNYGYTF.

The V call is TRBV5-1, the J call TRBJ2-1; TRBD2 agrees at 8 bases. Trimming at V came to 1 base and at J to 5 bases, leaving 8 bases not matched to a gene. Germline CDR1 reads SGHRS; CDR2 reads YFSETQ. CDR3 size: 16 residues. CDR3 loop: CASSLQPAGADNEQFF. Written as DNA, the CDR3 is TGCGCCAGCAGCTTGCAACCAGCGGGAGCTGACAATGAGCAGTTCTTC.

Here the CDR3 reads CASSESLPSPQQYF. CDR3 nucleotide sequence: TGTGCCAGCAGTGAATCCCTCCCGTCTCCCCAGCAGTACTTC. The chain joins TRBV2 to TRBJ2-7; D is undetermined. The germline CDR1 and CDR2 sequences are SNHLY and FYNNEI. The CDR3 sequence is 14 residues long. V lost 2 bases and J lost 8, with 16 bases in between. Full variable domain (outside the CDR3, taken from reference TRBV2 and TRBJ2-7): EPEVTQTPSHQVTQMGQEVILRCVPISNHLYFYWYRQILGQKVEFLVSFYNNEISEKSEIFDDQFSVERPDGSNFTLKIRSTKLEDSAMYFCASSESLPSPQQYFGPGTRLTVT.

This clone was recorded a few times. The chain uses TRBV10-2 and TRBJ2-7, with TRBD2 as a possible D gene (6 bases). CDR3 length: 14 amino acids. Trimming left V 6 bases short and J 3 bases short, with 15 bases between. CDR1 is WSHSY, CDR2 SAAADI, per germline. The DNA of the CDR3 is TGCGCCAGCAGGGGGGATCAGGGAGGCTACGAGCAGTACTTC. Its translation is CASRGDQGGYEQYF.

This clone was recorded a few times. The chain is built from TRBV5-4 and TRBJ2-7; 7 positions agree with TRBD1. The CDR3 loop spans 14 amino acids. V was clipped by 6 bases and J by 7 bases; unmatched bases: 13. CDR1 SGHNT and CDR2 YYREEE come from the germline V gene (reference sequence). DNA of the CDR3: TGTGCCAGCACCCAGACAGGGAGTAGAGGAGAGCAGTACTTC. Translation gives CASTQTGSRGEQYF.

This clone rates as medium-sized. V is TRBV28 and J is TRBJ2-2; D gene unclear. This CDR3 region has 14 residues. Trimming stripped 1 base from V and 7 bases from J, with 10 bases between. The V gene's germline CDR1 is MDHEN and CDR2 SYDVKM. CDR3 protein: CASSLLVSDGELFF. The CDR3 bases are TGTGCCAGCAGTTTATTGGTTAGTGACGGGGAGCTGTTTTTT.

This chain joins TRBV5-4 and TRBJ1-1, with D possibly TRBD1 on 5 matching bases. CDR1 SGHNT and CDR2 YYREEE come from the germline V gene (reference sequence). The V end lost 4 bases, the J end lost 2 bases, and 12 bases lay between the germline ends. This CDR3 has 14 residues. CDR3 protein: CASSQDQGNTEAFF. Written as DNA, the CDR3 is TGTGCCAGCAGCCAGGATCAGGGTAACACTGAAGCTTTCTTT.

This clone was seen more than once but under ten times. The chain joins TRBV19 to TRBJ1-4; TRBD1 aligns across 9 bases. The CDR3 length is 15 residues. V gave up 3 bases and J gave up 7 bases; unmatched junction bases: 6. From germline, CDR1 is LNHDA and CDR2 SQIVND (reference sequence). CDR3 sequence: CASSIASGQGEKLFF. The CDR3 DNA follows: TGTGCCAGTAGTATTGCTTCGGGACAGGGTGAAAAACTGTTTTTT.

Notes on this clone: The germline gene is not matched at one end of the junction; a read error may be the cause. The J gene is TRBJ1-2, the V gene TRBV4-2; unclear D gene. There are 12 residues in the CDR3. Germline loops: CDR1 LGHNA, CDR2 YNFKEQ. Written as DNA, the CDR3 is TGTGCCAGCAGCCAAGATGGCGACAAGCCGTTATTC. Translation: CASSQDGDKPLF.

The count of this clone is one. The rearrangement links TRBV6-5 to TRBJ1-2; D remains unclear. The CDR3 is 11 residues long. Germline assignment: CDR1 MNHEY and CDR2 SVGAGI. Trimming removed 5 bases at V and 4 bases at J, with 5 bases between. This CDR3 is CASSRVYGYTF. In DNA form, the CDR3 reads TGTGCCAGCAGTCGGGTCTATGGCTACACCTTC.

The chain combines TRBV7-3 with TRBJ2-5, with D tentatively TRBD1 (5 bases). Trimming stripped 2 bases from V and 1 base from J, with 8 bases between. Per the germline V gene, CDR1 is SGHTA and CDR2 is FQGTGA. CDR3 size: 14 residues. This CDR3 is CASSLDSSQETQYF. In DNA, the CDR3 is TGTGCCAGCAGCTTAGACAGTAGCCAAGAGACCCAGTACTTC.

The chain couples TRBV21-1 to TRBJ2-2; the table's D call, TRBD1, has no DNA check behind it. TRBV21-1 constitutes a pseudogene. The CDR3 contains 15 residues. The CDR3 here is CASSNHGQITGELFF. In DNA, the CDR3 is TGTGCCAGCAGCAATCACGGACAGATCACCGGGGAGCTGTTTTTT.

The rearrangement uses TRBV7-2 and TRBJ2-7; 7 positions agree with TRBD2. CDR3 length equals 13 residues. Germline V gene sequence: CDR1 SGHTA, CDR2 FQGNSA. The junction had 4 bases not matched to a gene; V was cut back by 5 bases and J by 3 bases. The CDR3 sequence: CASSPGGNYEQYF. Written as DNA, the CDR3 is TGTGCCAGCAGCCCGGGGGGAAACTACGAGCAGTACTTC. Supplemented by reference TRBV7-2 and TRBJ2-7, the full variable domain reads GAGVSQSPSNKVTEKGKDVELRCDPISGHTALYWYRQSLGQGLEFLIYFQGNSAPDKSGLPSDRFSAERTGGSVSTLTIQRTQQEDSAVYLCASSPGGNYEQYFGPGTRLTVT.

V usage is TRBV27 and J usage is TRBJ2-7; a possible D gene is TRBD1 (6 bases). Per the germline V gene, CDR1 is MNHEY and CDR2 is SMNVEV (reference sequence). V was clipped by 0 bases and J by 2 bases, with 14 bases between them. The CDR3 extends over 16 amino acids. Here the CDR3 reads CASSLSAGQIPYEQYF. Written as DNA, the CDR3 is TGTGCCAGCAGTTTATCCGCCGGACAGATTCCCTACGAGCAGTACTTC.

V is TRBV6-5 and J is TRBJ2-7; possibly TRBD2 for D (5 bases). Looked up from germline, CDR1 is MNHEY and CDR2 is SVGAGI. CDR3 length equals 15 residues. Trimming removed 0 bases from V and 0 bases from J, with 9 bases in between. The CDR3 loop reads CASSYSGAGSYEQYF. DNA for the CDR3: TGTGCCAGCAGTTACTCGGGCGCGGGCTCCTACGAGCAGTACTTC.

This chain uses TRBV11-1 with TRBJ2-7; 8 bases agree with TRBD1. The germline gives CDR1 SGHAT, CDR2 FQDESV (reference sequence). The CDR3 runs to 15 residues. V shed 5 bases and J 2 bases; nucleotides not matched to a gene: 8. CDR3: CASSPPTGAPYEQYF. CDR3 in DNA: TGTGCCAGCAGCCCACCGACAGGGGCACCCTACGAGCAGTACTTC.

The J gene is TRBJ2-7, the V gene TRBV25-1; D not resolved. CDR1 and CDR2 from the germline V gene are MGHDK and SYGVNS. The germline V and J ends were trimmed by 2 bases and 4 bases, with 9 bases remaining between them. The CDR3 sequence is 13 residues long. The CDR3 coding sequence is TGTGCCAGCAGTGAAGGAGCGAGGTACGAGCAGTACTTC. It translates to CASSEGARYEQYF.

The rearrangement joins TRBV10-3 to TRBJ1-2, with 7 bases that match TRBD1. The junction had 8 bases not matched to a gene; V was cut back by 0 bases and J by 7 bases. Germline V gene data show CDR1 as ENHRY and CDR2 as SYGVKD. This CDR3 contains 15 residues. In nucleotides, the CDR3 is TGTGCCATCAGTGAGTCGCGGCAGGGGGTGAGTGGCTACACCTTC. Encoded protein: CAISESRQGVSGYTF.

V usage is TRBV5-1 and J usage is TRBJ2-1, with 7 bases identical to TRBD2. The CDR3 extends over 15 amino acids. CDR1 and CDR2 from the germline V gene are SGHRS and YFSETQ. V was clipped by 2 bases and J by 1 base; unmatched bases: 3. The CDR3 DNA sequence: TGCGCCAGCAGCTTCTCTAGCGGTTCCTACAATGAGCAGTTCTTC. It codes for CASSFSSGSYNEQFF.